What follows describes a single T cell receptor beta chain. Its antigen is not known. This sample was included in a study of blood T cells in healthy people across ages. About the study: Per two T cells, about one barcoded beta molecule was captured through template switching. Notes on the study in general: More naive CD4+ cells and higher diversity marked long-lived donors relative to aged donors.

The authors ran a second PCR of about 6 to 12 cycles using a sample-barcoded 5' primer and a J-beta primer mix. TCRdb analysed the 5' RACE reads with MiXCR anew, one entry per CDR3 protein. The table lists 1.5 million to 2 million distinct CDR3 sequences, roughly 49% of them singletons, with about 2.1% in the top ten. The V end was cut by 2 bases, the J end by 3 bases, with 15 bases between. The length of the CDR3 is 16 residues. The germline CDR1 and CDR2 sequences are MNHEY and SMNVEV (reference sequence). The chain combines TRBV27 with TRBJ2-3, with D perhaps matching TRBD1 or TRBD2 (5 bases each). The sample was blood. The receptor was derived from a woman between 35 and 50 years old in good health. In DNA form, the CDR3 reads TGTGCCAGCAGTTTAGGGGGACCACGCACTACAGATACGCAGTATTTT. It encodes CASSLGGPRTTDTQYF.